What follows describes a single T cell receptor (beta chain). Its specific antigen is unknown. Base qualities were left out, and no much larger clone turns up one base away. Libraries came from the immunoSEQ multiplex PCR assay. TCRdb's version of the immuneACCESS table is confined to in-frame rearrangements and falls short of the full clone set. An unresolved V gene accounts for under half of the shortfall where checked; the remainder is of unknown origin. This sample has about 170,000 clones in its table, and 91% of those were observed once. The top ten hold around 2% of the sample. The data belong to a study of control samples from healthy donors and cancer patients (dated by TCRdb to about 2020). The source of this sequence is a woman aged 40 to 50 in good health. The source material was blood.

The encoded CDR3 is CASTRRPNEKLFF. The sequenced DNA is TGTGCCAGCACCCGGAGGCCTAATGAAAAACTGTTTTTT. The chain employs TRBV6-5 and TRBJ1-4, with no confidently assigned D gene. The trim is 7 bases for V and 3 bases for J, with a gap of 9 bases between the germline ends. The germline V gene supplies CDR1 MNHEY and CDR2 SVGAGI. The CDR3, cysteine through phenylalanine, is 13 amino acids long. The read is trimmed to its CDR3 DNA, 39 bases read in frame from base 1.